A single sample gave rise to the 22 T cell receptor beta chains below, sequenced in a study of T cell repertoires in cytomegalovirus infection. TCRdb passed the reads through MiXCR, listing each CDR3 protein once. The sample contains under 500,000 distinct CDR3 sequences, about 42% of which appear only once. These receptors lack a known antigen. The material was cultured PBMCs, obtained from culture after CMV antigen stimulation. Receptors were obtained from a human donor in good health (CMV status not recorded). Some clones in this sample may be carry-over from other donors' samples.

The chain couples TRBV19 to TRBJ2-7; 8 bases map to TRBD2. CDR3 length equals 14 residues. Per the germline V gene, CDR1 is LNHDA and CDR2 is SQIVND (reference sequence). Trimming took 2 bases from V and 4 from J; bases not matched to a gene: 4. In DNA, the CDR3 is TGTGCCAGTAGTATACATGGCGGGAGGTACGAGCAGTACTTC. This gives the protein CASSIHGGRYEQYF.

The chain combines TRBV5-1 with TRBJ1-5; 10 bases agree with TRBD1. V dropped 8 bases and J dropped 0; count of bases not matched to a gene: 14. CDR3 length equals 18 residues. Germline V CDR1 and CDR2: SGHRS, YFSETQ. CDR3 loop: CASRCRDRGPCSNQPQHF. In DNA, the CDR3 is TGCGCCAGTAGGTGCCGGGACAGGGGACCCTGTAGCAATCAGCCCCAGCATTTT.

The gene calls are TRBV11-2 and TRBJ2-5; D not resolved. V was cut by 3 bases and J by 8 bases, with 13 bases left in between. Germline V gene data show CDR1 as SGHAT and CDR2 as FQNNGV. CDR3 length: 13 residues. The CDR3 DNA is TGTGCCAGCAGCTTCAGGAAGTATGCAACCCAGTACTTC. Its translation: CASSFRKYATQYF.

The V and J genes are TRBV5-6 and TRBJ1-6; D is perhaps TRBD1 (6 bases). The length of the CDR3 is 13 residues. V was pared by 2 bases and J by 10 bases, with 10 bases between. Germline V gene lookup returns CDR1 SGHDT and CDR2 YYEEEE. CDR3 region: CASSFGQPSPLHF. The CDR3, as DNA: TGTGCCAGCAGCTTCGGACAGCCCTCACCCCTCCACTTT.

This clonotype was seen more than once but under ten times. The CDR3 loop reads CASSLGLAGGIDEQFF. The CDR3 region has the DNA TGTGCCAGCAGCCTAGGACTAGCGGGAGGGATAGATGAGCAGTTCTTC. The chain couples TRBV7-2 to TRBJ2-1; 15 bases match TRBD2. V was pared by 5 bases and J by 8 bases, with 7 bases of the junction left unmatched. Germline assignment: CDR1 SGHTA and CDR2 FQGNSA. This CDR3 has 16 residues.

The gene calls are TRBV6-1 and TRBJ2-7; D gene unclear. Germline-derived CDR1 and CDR2 are MNHNS and SASEGT. V was clipped by 7 bases and J by 6 bases, with 19 bases between them. CDR3 length equals 14 residues. The CDR3, as DNA: TGTGCCAGCACCAGACTCGCCCGTACTATCGAGCAGTACTTC. Translated: CASTRLARTIEQYF.

There are a few counts of this clonotype. The CDR3 region is CASSSDLTEAFF. For the CDR3, the DNA is TGTGCCAGCAGCTCGGACCTCACTGAAGCTTTCTTT. The rearrangement joins TRBV7-2 to TRBJ1-1; D is uncertain. CDR1 is SGHTA and CDR2 is FQGNSA in the germline V gene. This CDR3 region has 12 residues. The V end lost 4 bases, the J end lost 4 bases, and 7 bases lay between the germline ends.

DNA for the CDR3: TGTGCCAGCAGCTTAGCTCTAGCGGGTTCCAATGAGCAGTTCTTC. Translation: CASSLALAGSNEQFF. The chain uses TRBV7-6 and TRBJ2-1, with 8 bases aligning to TRBD2. Germline V gene data show CDR1 as SGHVS and CDR2 as FNYEAQ. The CDR3 covers 15 residues. Unmatched junction bases numbered 4, after V lost 0 bases and J lost 6 bases. Full variable domain (missing parts from reference TRBV7-6 and TRBJ2-1): GAGVSQSPRYKVTKRGQDVALRCDPISGHVSLYWYRQALGQGPEFLTYFNYEAQQDKSGLPNDRFSAERPEGSISTLTIQRTEQRDSAMYRCASSLALAGSNEQFFGPGTRLTVL.

The chain couples TRBV12-3 or TRBV12-4 to TRBJ1-3, with D perhaps TRBD1 (5 bases). This CDR3 region has 14 residues. V gave up 6 bases and J gave up 5 bases, with 14 bases separating them. The CDR3 DNA reads as TGTGCCAGCAGCCTCCCTCGGGGCCGAAACACCATATATTTT. Its translation is CASSLPRGRNTIYF.

The rearrangement uses TRBV7-9 and TRBJ2-7; TRBD1 might be the D (6 bases). The V gene's germline CDR1 is SEHNR and CDR2 FQNEAQ (reference sequence). The CDR3 extends over 15 amino acids. The ends were cut back, 5 bases at V and 6 bases at J, with 20 bases in the middle. The CDR3 DNA reads TGTGCCAGCAGCCAGACAGGAGGCCTCTTGGCCGAGCAGTACTTC. Its protein is CASSQTGGLLAEQYF.

This clonotype has a handful of counts. The J gene is TRBJ2-7, the V gene TRBV12-3 or TRBV12-4, with 9 bases that match TRBD2. The V segment lost 7 bases and the J segment 12 bases; nucleotides outside the gene matches: 7. The CDR3 sequence is 11 residues long. CDR3 region: CASNTGLAWYF. In DNA, the CDR3 is TGTGCCAGCAACACGGGACTAGCTTGGTACTTC.

The chain uses TRBV12-3 or TRBV12-4 and TRBJ1-1; 9 nucleotides agree with TRBD1. V was clipped by 5 bases and J by 4 bases; unmatched bases: 11. The CDR3 spans 16 residues. The DNA for the CDR3 is TGTGCCAGCAGTGGGACAGGGAGTACGGTTTCCACTGAAGCTTTCTTT. Translated: CASSGTGSTVSTEAFF.

The DNA of the CDR3 is TGTGCCAGCAGTTACTCGTTAGGGCTCTACGAGCAGTACTTC. Amino acids: CASSYSLGLYEQYF. The J gene is TRBJ2-7, the V gene TRBV6-2 or TRBV6-3; unclear D gene. Looked up from germline, CDR1 is MNHEY and CDR2 is SVGEGT. CDR3 length: 14 amino acids. The ends were cut back, 0 bases at V and 3 bases at J, with 9 bases in the middle.

The rearrangement links TRBV7-6 to TRBJ2-7, with D tentatively TRBD1 (6 bases). Germline V gene sequence: CDR1 SGHVS, CDR2 FNYEAQ. With 6 bases removed from V and 2 bases from J, the gap between germline ends came to 14 bases. CDR3 length: 14 amino acids. CDR3 DNA sequence: TGTGCCAGCAGTAATACAGGGTCCGCCTACGAGCAGTACTTC. It codes for CASSNTGSAYEQYF.

The chain carries TRBV6-5 and TRBJ2-5; 10 nucleotides line up with TRBD2. This CDR3 is built from 17 residues. In germline, CDR1 is MNHEY, CDR2 SVGAGI. The trim removed 5 bases at V and 5 bases at J, leaving 14 bases unmatched. The CDR3 reads CASSHLVGLAGEETQYF. CDR3 in DNA: TGTGCCAGCAGTCACCTCGTCGGGCTAGCGGGAGAGGAGACCCAGTACTTC.

CDR3 sequence: CASSQDPGAPGGYTF. In nucleotides, the CDR3 is TGCGCCAGCAGCCAAGATCCAGGGGCGCCTGGTGGCTACACCTTC. The chain carries TRBV4-1 and TRBJ1-2; perhaps TRBD1 as D (6 bases). V lost 0 bases and J lost 7, with 15 bases in between. Germline values: CDR1 MGHRA, CDR2 YSYEKL. The CDR3 extends over 15 amino acids.

This clonotype came up a few times. J is TRBJ2-1 and V is TRBV6-5; TRBD2 matches 15 bases. Trimming cost V 5 bases and J 9 bases; bases outside gene matches: 5. Germline lookup yields CDR1 MNHEY and CDR2 SVGAGI. There are 15 residues in the CDR3. The chain's CDR3 is CASSRTSGRAAEQFF. In DNA form, the CDR3 reads TGTGCCAGCAGTAGGACTAGCGGGAGGGCCGCTGAGCAGTTCTTC.

The V and J genes are TRBV28 and TRBJ2-7, with a weak D call TRBD1 (5 bases). Per the germline V gene, CDR1 is MDHEN and CDR2 is SYDVKM. CDR3 length: 13 residues. Trimming took off 6 bases at V and 3 bases at J, with 12 bases between the two ends. CDR3 nucleotides: TGTGCCAGCAGGATGGGGCGACGCTACGAGCAGTACTTC. Protein: CASRMGRRYEQYF.

This chain links TRBV28 with TRBJ1-3; no firm D call. V gave up 3 bases and J gave up 0 bases, with 15 bases separating them. Looked up from germline, CDR1 is MDHEN and CDR2 is SYDVKM. This CDR3 is 17 amino acids long. CDR3 protein: CASSLGGSVYSGNTIYF. Here the CDR3 DNA reads TGTGCCAGCAGTTTGGGCGGCAGTGTGTACTCTGGAAACACCATATATTTT. Looking up the rest from reference TRBV28 and TRBJ1-3 gives the full variable domain: DVKVTQSSRYLVKRTGEKVFLECVQDMDHENMFWYRQDPGLGLRLIYFSYDVKMKEKGDIPEGYSVSREKKERFSLILESASTNQTSMYLCASSLGGSVYSGNTIYFGEGSWLTVV.

This clonotype was counted many times. V is TRBV7-2 and J is TRBJ2-5; the D gene is possibly TRBD2 (7 bases). Trimming took 2 bases from V and 2 from J, leaving 15 bases between them. CDR1 is SGHTA, CDR2 FQGNSA, per germline. The CDR3 runs 16 residues. CDR3 region: CASSLQAGRGQETQYF. CDR3 in DNA: TGTGCCAGCAGCTTACAGGCGGGGAGGGGGCAAGAGACCCAGTACTTC.

The sample holds one count of this clonotype. The chain uses TRBV7-2 and TRBJ2-1; D is undetermined. Per the germline V gene, CDR1 is SGHTA and CDR2 is FQGNSA. The germline V and J ends were trimmed by 3 bases and 0 bases, with 9 bases remaining between them. This CDR3 comprises 15 residues. CDR3 region: CASSLTMSSYNEQFF. CDR3 nucleotide sequence: TGTGCCAGCAGCTTGACCATGAGCTCCTACAATGAGCAGTTCTTC.

This clonotype was counted between two and nine times. The chain is built from TRBV7-8 and TRBJ2-7, with no clear D. Between the trimmed V and J ends, which lost 4 bases and 1 base, there was a span of 8 bases. CDR3 length: 13 residues. Germline V gives CDR1 SGHVS, CDR2 FQNEAQ. CDR3 region: CASSSWYSYEQYF. Here the CDR3 DNA reads TGTGCCAGCAGCTCATGGTATTCCTACGAGCAGTACTTC.